The TCR beta chain under discussion was sequenced for a study of T cell changes during pregnancy in multiple sclerosis. This CDR3 region has 15 residues. CDR1 is SGHDN, CDR2 FVKESK, per germline. V shed 1 base, J shed 9 bases, and the junction held 8 bases outside the gene matches. Profiling relied on immunoSEQ multiplex PCR, and the TCRdb table lists in-frame clones only, not all of them. The sample consists of approximately 53,000 clones, around 90% of them appearing once. This sequence joins TRBV14 and TRBJ2-5, with 10 nucleotides matching TRBD1. Source: peripheral blood, taken after pregnancy. This clonotype was obtained from a female donor in good health, enrolled as a control in a pregnancy study. The CDR3 bases are TGTGCCAGCAGCCAAGTAGGGGACAGGGGATCGTCCCAGTACTTC. This translates into CASSQVGDRGSSQYF.